The clone carrying this T cell receptor (beta chain) has only one observation. Germline CDR1 is SGHTA and CDR2 is FQGTGA. V dropped 0 bases and J dropped 7; count of bases not matched to a gene: 2. The CDR3 runs to 15 residues. Repertoires were generated with immunoSEQ multiplex PCR, while TCRdb's copy carries only in-frame clones and drops some. The sample contains roughly 97,000 clones, around 96% of which appear only once. This sample is drawn from a study of technical replicates of blood from a handful of donors. This receptor was identified in a human donor in good health. Sample: T cells isolated from PBMCs. This rearrangement joins TRBV7-3 to TRBJ2-1; TRBD2 agrees at 11 bases. CDR3 DNA sequence: TGTGCCAGCAGCTTAACAAGGACTAGCGGGAATGAGCAGTTCTTC. Its protein product is CASSLTRTSGNEQFF.